This T cell receptor (beta chain) was observed in a study of T cell repertoires in cytomegalovirus infection. Study overall: From public TCR beta signatures came an indication of both CMV infection and matching HLA type. Points from the study as a whole: Cumulated frequencies of public TCR beta families served to identify carriers of CMV plus the relevant HLA. In two of eight donors, the top clonotype was HLA-C-restricted CMV-specific.

This clonotype occurred many times. The target antigen is unknown. Germline values: CDR1 SSHAT, CDR2 FNYEAQ (reference sequence). This CDR3 is 14 amino acids long. V lost 6 bases to trimming and J lost 1 base, with 12 bases between them. From the reads, TCRdb called clonotypes with MiXCR, one entry per CDR3 protein. The table lists a few hundred thousand distinct CDR3 sequences, less than 20% of them singletons. This clonotype was sampled from a human donor in good health (CMV status not recorded). Some clones in this sample may be carry-over from other donors' samples. This chain connects TRBV7-7 to TRBJ2-5; no firm D call. The sequencing input was PBMCs. CDR3 region: CASSPSESQETQYF. The CDR3 DNA reads TGTGCCAGCAGTCCAAGCGAGTCCCAAGAGACCCAGTACTTC. The full variable domain, rest sourced from reference TRBV7-7 and TRBJ2-5, is GAGVSQSPRYKVTKRGQDVTLRCDPISSHATLYWYQQALGQGPEFLTYFNYEAQPDKSGLPSDRFSAERPEGSISTLTIQRTEQRDSAMYRCASSPSESQETQYFGPGTRLLVL.